This note documents a single T cell receptor (beta chain) sequence. This sample was included in a study of tumor and adjacent non-tumor tissue in lung cancer. TCRbeta libraries were built with three rounds of nested PCR, modified from ARM-PCR. TCRdb re-analysed the multiplex PCR reads in MiXCR, keeping a single row per CDR3 protein. The data contain over 100,000 distinct CDR3 sequences, 50% to 70% of them singletons. No cell sorting was done before RNA was extracted from the tissue. The normal lung tissue was taken more than 3 cm from the tumor edge. The receptor was derived from a man aged 55-75 years with non-small cell lung cancer. Sequenced: distant non-tumor lung tissue.

CDR3 in amino acids: CASSLEVWGTGKLFF. The CDR3 region has the DNA TGCGCCAGCAGCTTGGAAGTCTGGGGCACAGGGAAGCTGTTTTTT. The chain carries TRBV5-1 and TRBJ2-2; possible D gene TRBD1, 6 bases. Germline lookup yields CDR1 SGHRS and CDR2 YFSETQ. The CDR3 extends over 15 amino acids. V lost 0 bases, J lost 12 bases, and 18 bases lay in between.